This record looks at one TCR beta chain sequence and its context. Its antigen is not identified. TCRdb reanalyzed the 5' RACE reads, giving one entry per CDR3 protein sequence and no DNA. The table for this sample gives about 380,000 distinct CDR3 sequences. This specimen belongs to a study of T cells expressing NK-cell markers. Study in general: Within the sequenced cohort of eight donors, seven exhibited HCMV seropositivity and one was seronegative.

Per the germline V gene, CDR1 is SGHRS and CDR2 is YFSETQ. This CDR3 has 16 amino acids. The study's findings and limits: Dominant NKG2C+ clonotypes were found to form roughly 1.0-7.0% of CD8+ T cells in 5 or 6 donors.

The chain is built from TRBV5-1 and TRBJ2-5; TCRdb proposes TRBD1, but this gene call is untestable without DNA. The clonotype comes from a man between 18 and 69 years old in good health. Source material: blood T cells: a sorted CD56 or NKG2C T cell subset, CD4+ or CD8+ T cells, or bulk PBMC T cells (not recorded which). The CDR3: CASSLARAGQQETQYF.